Shown below are 12 T cell receptor beta chains from a single sample sequenced in a study of T cells after yellow fever vaccination. A single record per CDR3 protein comes from TCRdb applying MiXCR to the 5' RACE reads. The sample lists 300,000 to 400,000 distinct CDR3 sequences; about an eighth were seen once. The material sequenced was CD4+ T cells sorted from PBMCs, taken 15 days after the yellow fever booster vaccination. These receptors all come from a man between 18 and 35 years old who received the YFV17D yellow fever vaccine.

A few counts support this clonotype. The chain carries TRBV14 and TRBJ2-3; a possible D gene is TRBD1 (6 bases). CDR1 is SGHDN and CDR2 is FVKESK in the germline V gene. CDR3 size: 14 residues. Trimming removed 1 base at V and 5 bases at J, with 10 bases between. The CDR3: CASSQVNREDTQYF. For the CDR3, the DNA is TGTGCCAGCAGCCAAGTCAACAGGGAAGATACGCAGTATTTT.

A few counts support this clonotype. The chain joins TRBV4-1 to TRBJ2-7; TRBD2 matches 8 bases. This CDR3 is built from 18 residues. Germline CDR1 reads MGHRA; CDR2 reads YSYEKL. With V trimmed by 3 bases and J by 0 bases, 13 bases remained unmatched. This chain's CDR3 is CASSQALTQRGTSYEQYV. In DNA, the CDR3 is TGCGCCAGCAGCCAGGCTCTGACCCAGCGGGGGACCTCCTACGAGCAGTACGTC.

This clonotype was detected ten times or more. This chain connects TRBV4-2 to TRBJ1-2; D is possibly TRBD1 (5 bases). Germline-derived CDR1 and CDR2 are LGHNA and YNFKEQ. Trimming cost V 3 bases and J 5 bases, with 13 bases left between them. The CDR3 sequence is 14 residues long. The CDR3, as DNA: TGTGCCAGCAGCCAGGGCCAGGAGGGGTATGGCTACACCTTC. The encoded protein is CASSQGQEGYGYTF.

Ten or more counts support this clonotype. The chain has TRBV2 and TRBJ2-4; D is ambiguous. V was clipped by 8 bases and J by 0 bases, with 11 bases between them. The CDR3 runs 14 residues. Looked up from germline, CDR1 is SNHLY and CDR2 is FYNNEI. In DNA, the CDR3 is TGTGCCAGCTCTCAACAGCTAGCCAAAAACATTCAGTACTTC. This codes for CASSQQLAKNIQYF.

This clonotype occurred a few times. The rearrangement links TRBV9 to TRBJ1-2; 9 bases fit TRBD1. J was trimmed by 3 bases and V by 3 bases; bases with no gene match: 3. Germline CDR1 and CDR2: SGDLS and YYNGEE. CDR3 length: 14 residues. CDR3 sequence reads: CASSGQGGHYGYTF. The DNA of the CDR3 is TGTGCCAGCAGCGGACAGGGGGGTCACTATGGCTACACCTTC.

The gene calls are TRBV5-1 and TRBJ2-7; D unresolved. The CDR3 extends over 14 amino acids. Looked up from germline, CDR1 is SGHRS and CDR2 is YFSETQ. Trimming shortened V by 2 bases and J by 2 bases, and 11 bases separated the two germline ends. In DNA, the CDR3 is TGCGCCAGCAGCTTAGGACCGGCCGCCTACGAGCAGTACTTC. Translating it yields CASSLGPAAYEQYF.

This chain joins TRBV27 and TRBJ1-6, with a tentative D call TRBD1 (5 bases). CDR1 MNHEY and CDR2 SMNVEV come from the germline V gene (reference sequence). The V gene lost 5 bases and the J gene lost 0 bases, with 17 bases spanning the gap. The CDR3 loop spans 18 amino acids. CDR3 residues: CASSQGTRSSSYNSPLHF. The CDR3 region has the DNA TGTGCCAGCAGTCAAGGGACGCGGTCAAGCTCCTATAATTCACCCCTCCACTTT.

This chain joins TRBV5-6 and TRBJ1-2, with a possible D match to TRBD1 (6 bases). V dropped 6 bases and J dropped 8 bases, with 14 bases sitting between them. The CDR3 contains 12 residues. CDR1 and CDR2 from the germline V gene are SGHDT and YYEEEE. The DNA of the CDR3 is TGTGCCAGCAACCGGGACATTCGGGGCTACACCTTC. Residues: CASNRDIRGYTF.

This clonotype was observed a few times. The rearrangement joins TRBV6-2 or TRBV6-3 to TRBJ2-1, with D perhaps matching TRBD1 (5 bases). The germline V gene has CDR1 MNHEY and CDR2 SVGEGT. V was trimmed by 8 bases and J by 10 bases, leaving 12 bases between them. This CDR3 comprises 11 residues. CDR3: CASGQGREQFF. Written as DNA, the CDR3 is TGTGCCAGCGGCCAGGGTCGGGAGCAGTTCTTC.

In this sample, this clonotype turned up a few times. The CDR3 DNA reads as TGTGCCAGCAGCGCCGGGACAGGCAACTCCTACGAGCAGTACGTC. Amino acids: CASSAGTGNSYEQYV. The V call is TRBV7-2, the J call TRBJ2-7; 8 bases are shared with TRBD1. This CDR3 has 15 residues. CDR1 is SGHTA, CDR2 FQGNSA, per germline. The V segment lost 5 bases and the J segment 0 bases; nucleotides outside the gene matches: 6.

This chain uses TRBV20-1 with TRBJ2-1, with D perhaps assigned TRBD1 or TRBD2 (6 bases each). Germline values: CDR1 DFQATT, CDR2 SNEGSKA (reference sequence). V was pared by 4 bases and J by 5 bases, with 12 bases between. The CDR3 runs 13 residues. CDR3 protein: CSATGAIDNEQFF. The CDR3 DNA reads as TGCAGTGCTACGGGGGCAATTGACAATGAGCAGTTCTTC.

This clonotype was observed a handful of times. The J gene is TRBJ1-1, the V gene TRBV5-1, with D uncertain. The CDR3 covers 13 residues. CDR1 is SGHRS and CDR2 is YFSETQ in the germline V gene. V dropped 2 bases and J dropped 4 bases, with 9 bases sitting between them. The CDR3 region is CASSLFSGTEAFF. DNA of the CDR3: TGCGCCAGCAGCTTATTTTCCGGCACTGAAGCTTTCTTT. Full variable domain (outside the CDR3, taken from reference TRBV5-1 and TRBJ1-1): KAGVTQTPRYLIKTRGQQVTLSCSPISGHRSVSWYQQTPGQGLQFLFEYFSETQRNKGNFPGRFSGRQFSNSRSEMNVSTLELGDSALYLCASSLFSGTEAFFGQGTRLTVV.